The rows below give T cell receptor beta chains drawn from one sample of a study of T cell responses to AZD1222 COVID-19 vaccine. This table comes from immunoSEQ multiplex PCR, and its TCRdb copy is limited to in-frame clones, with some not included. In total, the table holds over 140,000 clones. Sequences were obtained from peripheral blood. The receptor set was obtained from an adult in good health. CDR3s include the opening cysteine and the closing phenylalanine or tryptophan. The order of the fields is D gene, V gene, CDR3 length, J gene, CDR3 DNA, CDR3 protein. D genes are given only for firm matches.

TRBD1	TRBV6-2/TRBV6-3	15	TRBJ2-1	TGTGCCAGCAGTGACAGGGGCCTATCCTACAATGAGCAGTTCTTC	CASSDRGLSYNEQFF
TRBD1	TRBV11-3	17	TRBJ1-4	TGTGCCAGCAGCTCCGGGACAGGATTGCCTAGCAATGAAAAACTGTTTTTT	CASSSGTGLPSNEKLFF
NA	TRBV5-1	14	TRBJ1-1	TGCGCCAGCAGCTTTGGTTCGACCCTGACTGAAGCTTTCTTT	CASSFGSTLTEAFF
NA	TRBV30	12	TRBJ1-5	TGTGCCTGGAGTGGGGCCAATCAGCCCCAGCATTTT	CAWSGANQPQHF
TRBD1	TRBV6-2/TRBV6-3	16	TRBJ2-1	TGTGCCAGCAGTTGGGACAGGGGTCACTCCTACAATGAGCAGTTCTTC	CASSWDRGHSYNEQFF
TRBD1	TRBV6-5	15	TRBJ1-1	TGTGCCAGCAGAGACAGGGGACCCATGAACACTGAAGCTTTCTTT	CASRDRGPMNTEAFF
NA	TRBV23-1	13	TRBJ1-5	TGCGCCAGCATAGAGGTGGGAGATCAGCCCCAGCATTTT	CASIEVGDQPQHF
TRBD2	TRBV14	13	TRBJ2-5	TGTGCCAGCAGCCACGGGGGGGTGGAGACCCAGTACTTC	CASSHGGVETQYF
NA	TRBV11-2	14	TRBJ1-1	TGTGCCAGCAGCAAGCCCGGGGGGAACACTGAAGCTTTCTTT	CASSKPGGNTEAFF
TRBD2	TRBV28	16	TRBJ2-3	TGTGCCAGCAGTTTGTACGGCGGGGGGGCCTCCCGGGCGCAGTATTTT	CASSLYGGGASRAQYF
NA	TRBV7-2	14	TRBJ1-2	TGTGCCAGCAGTTCCTGGACCCCCGAATCCGGCTACACCTTC	CASSSWTPESGYTF
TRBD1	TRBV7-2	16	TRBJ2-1	TGTGCCAGCAGCTGGCTGGGACAGGGGGTCTACAATGAGCAGTTCTTC	CASSWLGQGVYNEQFF
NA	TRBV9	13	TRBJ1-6	TGTGCCAGCAGCGGCAGTGCGATTTCACCCCTCCACTTT	CASSGSAISPLHF
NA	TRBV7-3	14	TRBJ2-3	TGTGCCAGCAGCAAAGGTTTCGGCACAGATACGCAGTATTTT	CASSKGFGTDTQYF
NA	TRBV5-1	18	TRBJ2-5	TGCGCCAGCAGTCCCCTCTTTTTAACCGGGGGCGGGCAAGAGACCCAGTACTTC	CASSPLFLTGGGQETQYF
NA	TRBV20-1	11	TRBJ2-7	TGCAGTGCCCGGCGATACGGGGAGCAGTACTTC	CSARRYGEQYF
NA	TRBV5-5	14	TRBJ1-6	TGTGCCAGCAGCCCGGGACGAGAAAATTCACCCCTCCACTTT	CASSPGRENSPLHF
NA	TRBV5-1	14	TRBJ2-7	TGCGCCAGCAGCTCGGAGGGTGAGCCCTACGAGCAGTACTTC	CASSSEGEPYEQYF
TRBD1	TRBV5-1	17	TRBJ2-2	TGCGCCAGCAGCCGGCTGGGACAGGGGGACTACACCGGGGAGCTGTTTTTT	CASSRLGQGDYTGELFF
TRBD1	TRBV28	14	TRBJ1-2	TGTGCCAGCGTAGACAGGGGGCGCGCCGGTGGCTACACCTTC	CASVDRGRAGGYTF